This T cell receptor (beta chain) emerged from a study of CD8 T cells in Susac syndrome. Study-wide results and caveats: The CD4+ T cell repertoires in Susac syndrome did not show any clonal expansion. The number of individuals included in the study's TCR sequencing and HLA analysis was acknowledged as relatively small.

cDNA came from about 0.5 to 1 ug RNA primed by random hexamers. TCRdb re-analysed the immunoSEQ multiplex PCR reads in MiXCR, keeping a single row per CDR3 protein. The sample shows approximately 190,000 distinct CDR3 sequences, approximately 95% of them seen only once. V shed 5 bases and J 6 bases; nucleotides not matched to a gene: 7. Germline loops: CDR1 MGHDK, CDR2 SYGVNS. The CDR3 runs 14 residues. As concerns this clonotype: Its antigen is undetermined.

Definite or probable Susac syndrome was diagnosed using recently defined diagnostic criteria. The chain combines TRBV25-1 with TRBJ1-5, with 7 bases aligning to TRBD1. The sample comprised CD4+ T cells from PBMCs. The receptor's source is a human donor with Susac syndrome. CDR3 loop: CASSPSGGGQPQHF. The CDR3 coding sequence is TGTGCCAGCAGTCCTTCAGGGGGTGGTCAGCCCCAGCATTTT.